This entry describes one TCR beta chain. The sample comes from a study of response to subunit inactivated influenza vaccine. The ends were cut back, 0 bases at V and 0 bases at J, with 3 bases in the middle. Germline V gene lookup returns CDR1 SGDLS and CDR2 YYNGEE. The CDR3 is made up of 14 amino acids. MiXCR, applied by TCRdb to the RT-PCR reads, yields one record per CDR3 protein. The data contain roughly 500,000 distinct CDR3 sequences, roughly 25% of them singletons. Another study also made use of these data, one on T cells expressing NK-cell markers. As reported in that work: TCR beta cDNA was generated via 5'RACE template switching incorporating UMIs. Most of the eight sequenced donors were classified as HCMV-seropositive, and one was classified as seronegative. No clear determination of HCMV specificity was made for expanded NKG2C+ T cell clones.

This TCR was sampled from a man over 45 who received an inactivated influenza vaccine. The input for sequencing was CD4+ T cells sorted from PBMCs, taken about 12 days after vaccination. The chain employs TRBV9 and TRBJ2-2, with unresolved D. CDR3 bases: TGTGCCAGCAGCGTAGAAGCGAACACCGGGGAGCTGTTTTTT. It translates to CASSVEANTGELFF.